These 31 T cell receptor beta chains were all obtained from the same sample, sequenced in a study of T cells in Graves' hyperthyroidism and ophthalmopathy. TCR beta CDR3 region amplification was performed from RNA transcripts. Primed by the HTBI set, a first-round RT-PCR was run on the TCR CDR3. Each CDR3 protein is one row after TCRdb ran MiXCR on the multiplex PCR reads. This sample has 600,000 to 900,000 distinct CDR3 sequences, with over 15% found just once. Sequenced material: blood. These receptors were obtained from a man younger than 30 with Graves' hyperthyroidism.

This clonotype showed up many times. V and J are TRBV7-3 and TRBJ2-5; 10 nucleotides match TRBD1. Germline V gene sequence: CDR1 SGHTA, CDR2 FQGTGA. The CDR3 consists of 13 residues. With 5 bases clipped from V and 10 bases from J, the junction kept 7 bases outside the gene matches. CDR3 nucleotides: TGTGCCAGCAGCGTAAGCCGGGACAGGGGCCAGTACTTC. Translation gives CASSVSRDRGQYF.

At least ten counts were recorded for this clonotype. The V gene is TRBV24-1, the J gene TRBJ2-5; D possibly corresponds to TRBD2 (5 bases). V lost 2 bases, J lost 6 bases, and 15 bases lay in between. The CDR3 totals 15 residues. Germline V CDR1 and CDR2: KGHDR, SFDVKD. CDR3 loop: CATSDSAQGRKTQYF. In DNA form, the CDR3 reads TGTGCCACCAGTGATTCGGCCCAAGGGAGAAAGACCCAGTACTTC.

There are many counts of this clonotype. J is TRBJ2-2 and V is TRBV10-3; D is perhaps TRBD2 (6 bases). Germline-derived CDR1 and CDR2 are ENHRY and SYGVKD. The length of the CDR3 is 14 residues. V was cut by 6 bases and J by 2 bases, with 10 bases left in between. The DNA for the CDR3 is TGTGCCATCAGGGCGGGGACTAACACCGGGGAGCTGTTTTTT. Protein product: CAIRAGTNTGELFF.

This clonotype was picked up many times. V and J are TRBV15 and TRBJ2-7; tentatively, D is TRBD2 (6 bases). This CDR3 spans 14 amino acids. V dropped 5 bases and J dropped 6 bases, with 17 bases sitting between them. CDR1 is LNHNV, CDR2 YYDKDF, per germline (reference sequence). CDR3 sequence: CATSFAPGESEQYF. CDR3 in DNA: TGTGCCACCAGCTTCGCTCCGGGGGAAAGCGAGCAGTACTTC.

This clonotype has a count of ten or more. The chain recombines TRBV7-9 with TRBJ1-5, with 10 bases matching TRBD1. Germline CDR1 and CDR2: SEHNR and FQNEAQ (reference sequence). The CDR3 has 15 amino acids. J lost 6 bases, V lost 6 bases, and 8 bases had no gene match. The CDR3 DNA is TGTGCCAGCAGTCCGACAGGGGGCTTCGGTCAGCCCCAGCATTTT. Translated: CASSPTGGFGQPQHF.

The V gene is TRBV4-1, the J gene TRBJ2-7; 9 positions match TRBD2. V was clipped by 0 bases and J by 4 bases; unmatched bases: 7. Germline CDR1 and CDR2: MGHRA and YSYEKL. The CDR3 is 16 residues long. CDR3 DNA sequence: TGCGCCAGCAGCCAAGAGTATAGCGGGAGATCTTACGAGCAGTACTTC. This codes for CASSQEYSGRSYEQYF.

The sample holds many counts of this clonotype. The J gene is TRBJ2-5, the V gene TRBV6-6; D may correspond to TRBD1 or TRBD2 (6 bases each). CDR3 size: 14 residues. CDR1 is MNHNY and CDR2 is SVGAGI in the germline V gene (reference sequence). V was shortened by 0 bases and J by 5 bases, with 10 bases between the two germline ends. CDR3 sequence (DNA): TGTGCCAGCAGTTACTCGGGGGGCGGGGAGACCCAGTACTTC. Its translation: CASSYSGGGETQYF.

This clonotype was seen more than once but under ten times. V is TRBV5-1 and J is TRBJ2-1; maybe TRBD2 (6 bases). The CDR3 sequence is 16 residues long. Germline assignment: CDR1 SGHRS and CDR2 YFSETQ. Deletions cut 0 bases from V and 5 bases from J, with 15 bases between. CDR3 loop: CASSLGSGGKHNEQFF. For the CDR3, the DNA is TGCGCCAGCAGCTTGGGATCTGGGGGGAAGCACAATGAGCAGTTCTTC. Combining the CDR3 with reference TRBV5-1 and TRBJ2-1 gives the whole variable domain KAGVTQTPRYLIKTRGQQVTLSCSPISGHRSVSWYQQTPGQGLQFLFEYFSETQRNKGNFPGRFSGRQFSNSRSEMNVSTLELGDSALYLCASSLGSGGKHNEQFFGPGTRLTVL.

The CDR3 region is CASSIGTVRGEKLFF. In DNA, the CDR3 is TGTGCCAGTAGTATAGGGACAGTCAGGGGTGAAAAACTGTTTTTT. This chain connects TRBV19 to TRBJ1-4; D perhaps matches TRBD1 (6 bases). CDR1 and CDR2 (germline): LNHDA, SQIVND (reference sequence). Trimming cost V 1 base and J 7 bases, with 13 bases left between them. This CDR3 contains 15 residues.

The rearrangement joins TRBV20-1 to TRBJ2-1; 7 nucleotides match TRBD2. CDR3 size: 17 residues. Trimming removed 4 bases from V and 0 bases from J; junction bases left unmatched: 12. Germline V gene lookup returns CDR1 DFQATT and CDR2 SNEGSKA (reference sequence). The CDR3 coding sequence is TGCAGTGCTATCGACCCGAGCGGGACGAGCTCCTACAATGAGCAGTTCTTC. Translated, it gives CSAIDPSGTSSYNEQFF.

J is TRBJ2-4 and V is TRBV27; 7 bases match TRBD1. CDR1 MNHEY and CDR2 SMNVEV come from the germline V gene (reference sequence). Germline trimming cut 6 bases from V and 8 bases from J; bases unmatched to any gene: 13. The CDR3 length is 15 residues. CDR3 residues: CASRSLNRGGDIQYF. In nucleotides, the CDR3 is TGTGCCAGCAGGAGCCTAAACAGGGGTGGAGACATTCAGTACTTC.

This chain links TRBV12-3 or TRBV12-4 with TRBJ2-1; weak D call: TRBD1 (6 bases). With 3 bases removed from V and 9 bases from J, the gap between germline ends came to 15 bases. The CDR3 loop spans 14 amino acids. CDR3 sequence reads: CASSFLGAVGEQFF. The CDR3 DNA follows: TGTGCCAGCAGTTTTTTGGGGGCTGTAGGTGAGCAGTTCTTC.

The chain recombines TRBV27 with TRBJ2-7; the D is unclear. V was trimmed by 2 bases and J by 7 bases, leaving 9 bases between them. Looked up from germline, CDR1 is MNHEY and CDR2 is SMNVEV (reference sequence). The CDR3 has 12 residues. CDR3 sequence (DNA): TGTGCCAGCAGTTTAGGGAAGGGAGAGCAGTACTTC. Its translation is CASSLGKGEQYF.

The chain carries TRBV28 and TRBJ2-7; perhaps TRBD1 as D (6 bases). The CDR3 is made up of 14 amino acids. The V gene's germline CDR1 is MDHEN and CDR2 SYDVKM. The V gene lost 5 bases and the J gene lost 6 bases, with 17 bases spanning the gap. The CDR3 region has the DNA TGTGCCAGCAGTCATTCAACAGGGAATGCCGAGCAGTACTTC. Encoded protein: CASSHSTGNAEQYF.

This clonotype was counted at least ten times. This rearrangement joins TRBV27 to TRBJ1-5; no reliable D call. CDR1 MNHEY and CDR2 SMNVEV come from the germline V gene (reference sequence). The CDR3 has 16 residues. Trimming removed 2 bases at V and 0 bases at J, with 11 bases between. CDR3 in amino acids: CASSLLGQFSNQPQHF. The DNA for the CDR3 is TGTGCCAGCAGTTTACTTGGGCAGTTTAGCAATCAGCCCCAGCATTTT.

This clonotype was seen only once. CDR3 bases: TGTGCCAGCTCCGGGACAAGGACTGAAGCTTTCTTT. Amino acids: CASSGTRTEAFF. This sequence joins TRBV14 and TRBJ1-1; possible D gene TRBD1, 6 bases. CDR1 and CDR2 from the germline V gene are SGHDN and FVKESK. V lost 8 bases, J lost 5 bases, and 12 bases lay in between. CDR3 length equals 12 residues.

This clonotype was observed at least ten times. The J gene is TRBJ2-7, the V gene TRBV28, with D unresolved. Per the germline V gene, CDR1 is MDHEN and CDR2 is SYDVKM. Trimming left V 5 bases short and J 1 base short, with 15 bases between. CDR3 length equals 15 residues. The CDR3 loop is CASSDPIGKSYEQYF. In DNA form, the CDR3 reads TGTGCCAGCAGTGACCCGATTGGGAAATCCTACGAGCAGTACTTC.

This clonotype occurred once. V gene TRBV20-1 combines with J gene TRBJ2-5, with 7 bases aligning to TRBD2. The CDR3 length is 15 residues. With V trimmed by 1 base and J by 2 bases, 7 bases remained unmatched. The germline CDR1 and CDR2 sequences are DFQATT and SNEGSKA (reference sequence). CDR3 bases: TGCAGTGCTAGAGGTGCGGGAGTGGGGCAAGAGACCCAGTACTTC. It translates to CSARGAGVGQETQYF.

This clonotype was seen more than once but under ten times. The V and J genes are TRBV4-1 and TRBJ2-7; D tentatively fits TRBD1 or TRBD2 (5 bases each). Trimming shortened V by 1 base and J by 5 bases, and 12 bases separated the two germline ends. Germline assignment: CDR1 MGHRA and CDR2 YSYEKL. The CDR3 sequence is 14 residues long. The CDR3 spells CASSQVEGLDEQYF. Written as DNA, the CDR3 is TGCGCCAGCAGCCAAGTAGAGGGGCTCGACGAGCAGTACTTC.

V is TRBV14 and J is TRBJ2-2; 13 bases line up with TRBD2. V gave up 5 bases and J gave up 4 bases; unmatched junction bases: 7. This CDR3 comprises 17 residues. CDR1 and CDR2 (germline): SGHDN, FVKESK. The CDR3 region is CASSSPGLAGSTGELFF. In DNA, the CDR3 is TGTGCCAGCAGCTCCCCGGGACTAGCGGGAAGCACCGGGGAGCTGTTTTTT.

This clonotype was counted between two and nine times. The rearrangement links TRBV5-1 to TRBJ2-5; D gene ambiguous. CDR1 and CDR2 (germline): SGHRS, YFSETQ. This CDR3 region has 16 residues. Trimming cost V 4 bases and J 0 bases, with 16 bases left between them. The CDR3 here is CASSPERGRNQETQYF. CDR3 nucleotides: TGCGCCAGCAGCCCCGAAAGAGGACGGAACCAAGAGACCCAGTACTTC.

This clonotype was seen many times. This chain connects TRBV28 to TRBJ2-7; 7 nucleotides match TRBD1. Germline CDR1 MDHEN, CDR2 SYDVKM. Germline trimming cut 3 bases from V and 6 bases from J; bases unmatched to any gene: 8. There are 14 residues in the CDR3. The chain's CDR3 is CASSLTGTDSEQYF. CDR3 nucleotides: TGTGCCAGCAGTTTGACCGGGACAGATAGCGAGCAGTACTTC.

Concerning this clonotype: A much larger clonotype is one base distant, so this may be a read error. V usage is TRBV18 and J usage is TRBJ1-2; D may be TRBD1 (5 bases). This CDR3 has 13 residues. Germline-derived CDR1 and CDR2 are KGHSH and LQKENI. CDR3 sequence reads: CAISPPGRDGYTF. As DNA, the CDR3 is TGTGCCATCTCACCACCAGGCAGGGATGGCTACACCTTC.

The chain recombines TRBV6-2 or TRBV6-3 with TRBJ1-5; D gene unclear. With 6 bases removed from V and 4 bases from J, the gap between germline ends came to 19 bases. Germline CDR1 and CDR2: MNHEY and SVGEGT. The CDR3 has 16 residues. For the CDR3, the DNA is TGTGCCAGCAGAATGGGTACCTGGGAGGCAAATCAGCCCCAGCATTTT. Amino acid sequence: CASRMGTWEANQPQHF.

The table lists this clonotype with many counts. The CDR3 is CASSLDPGPGGTDTQYF. The CDR3 DNA is TGTGCCAGCAGCTTAGACCCCGGCCCGGGGGGCACAGATACGCAGTATTTT. The V call is TRBV11-3, the J call TRBJ2-3; possible D gene TRBD2, 6 bases. There are 17 residues in the CDR3. Germline values: CDR1 SGHNT, CDR2 YENEEA. The V end was cut by 0 bases, the J end by 1 base, with 14 bases between.

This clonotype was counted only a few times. The CDR3 region has the DNA TGCAGCGTTGAAAGCCGGAGGAACGAGCAGTACTTC. The encoded protein is CSVESRRNEQYF. The chain couples TRBV29-1 to TRBJ2-7, with TRBD2 as a possible D gene (5 bases). The CDR3 loop spans 12 amino acids. Looked up from germline, CDR1 is SQVTM and CDR2 is ANQGSEA. V lost 2 bases and J 5 bases, leaving 10 bases between the germline ends.

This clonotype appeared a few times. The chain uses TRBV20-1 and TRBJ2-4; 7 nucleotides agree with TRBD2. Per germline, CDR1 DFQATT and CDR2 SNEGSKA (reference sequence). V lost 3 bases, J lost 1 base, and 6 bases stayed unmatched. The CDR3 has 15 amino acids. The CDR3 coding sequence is TGCAGTGCTAGGCGGCGGGAGAAGGCCAAAAACATTCAGTACTTC. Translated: CSARRREKAKNIQYF.

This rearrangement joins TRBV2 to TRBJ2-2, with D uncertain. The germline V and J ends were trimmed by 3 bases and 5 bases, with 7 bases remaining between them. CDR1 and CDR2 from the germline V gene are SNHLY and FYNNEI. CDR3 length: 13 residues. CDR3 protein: CASSEISTGELFF. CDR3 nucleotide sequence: TGTGCCAGCAGTGAGATTTCAACCGGGGAGCTGTTTTTT.

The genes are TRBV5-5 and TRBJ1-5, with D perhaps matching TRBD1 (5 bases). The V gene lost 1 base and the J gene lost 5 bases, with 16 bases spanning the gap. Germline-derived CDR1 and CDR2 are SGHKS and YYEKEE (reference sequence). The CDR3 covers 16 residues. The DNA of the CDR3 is TGTGCCAGCAGCTTGCGGTTGGGGCTGTGGGATCAGCCCCAGCATTTT. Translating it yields CASSLRLGLWDQPQHF.

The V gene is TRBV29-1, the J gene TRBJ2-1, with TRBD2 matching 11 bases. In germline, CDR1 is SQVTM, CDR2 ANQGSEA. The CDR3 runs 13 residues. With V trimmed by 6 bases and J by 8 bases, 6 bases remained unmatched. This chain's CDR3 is CSVLAGDSDEQFF. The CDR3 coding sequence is TGCAGCGTACTAGCGGGAGATTCCGATGAGCAGTTCTTC.

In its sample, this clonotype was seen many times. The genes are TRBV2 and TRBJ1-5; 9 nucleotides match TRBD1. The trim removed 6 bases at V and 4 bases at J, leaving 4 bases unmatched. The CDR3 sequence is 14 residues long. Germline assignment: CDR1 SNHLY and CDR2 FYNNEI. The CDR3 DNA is TGTGCCAGCAGATCAGGGACAGGGAATCAGCCCCAGCATTTT. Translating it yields CASRSGTGNQPQHF.